The 14 T cell receptor beta chains given below trace back to one sample, sequenced in a study of PD-L1 blockade in urothelial cancer. The time point is: pretreatment peripheral blood. Profiled with immunoSEQ multiplex PCR; TCRdb holds only in-frame clones, not every one. The table has about 95,000 clones, around 87% seen once. The specimen comprised PBMCs, sampled around atezolizumab (anti-PD-L1) treatment. The receptors stem from a man in his sixties with urothelial cancer.

The chain carries TRBV9 and TRBJ2-2; 8 bases match TRBD2. V shed 0 bases and J 6 bases; nucleotides not matched to a gene: 10. The CDR3 spans 17 residues. Per the germline V gene, CDR1 is SGDLS and CDR2 is YYNGEE. CDR3 sequence (DNA): TGTGCCAGCAGCGTAGTTGCTAGCGGGTTGGTAGCCGGGGAGCTGTTTTTT. Protein product: CASSVVASGLVAGELFF.

Notes on this clone: A much larger clone lies one base from this, so it may be a read error. The genes are TRBV9 and TRBJ2-7; 7 nucleotides match TRBD1. The V gene end was trimmed by 4 bases and the J gene end by 3 bases; junction bases not matched to a gene: 4. CDR3 length: 13 amino acids. Germline CDR1 and CDR2: SGDLS and YYNGEE. CDR3: CASSPGTVYEQYF. The CDR3 DNA is TGTGCCAGCAGCCCCGGGACAGTCTACGAGCAGTACTTC.

The genes are TRBV5-4 and TRBJ2-1, with 9 bases that match TRBD2. Germline CDR1 SGHNT, CDR2 YYREEE (reference sequence). The CDR3 runs 16 residues. The ends lost 5 bases at V and 5 bases at J; junction bases unmatched: 11. The CDR3 is CASSPMTSGGHNEQFF. Here the CDR3 DNA reads TGTGCCAGCAGTCCGATGACTAGCGGAGGGCACAATGAGCAGTTCTTC.

The genes are TRBV7-3 and TRBJ2-3; D ambiguous. The CDR3 is 14 residues long. Per the germline V gene, CDR1 is SGHTA and CDR2 is FQGTGA. V was cut by 4 bases and J by 4 bases, with 12 bases left in between. This chain's CDR3 is CASSSAYSSDTQYF. DNA of the CDR3: TGTGCCAGCAGCTCTGCCTACTCTTCAGATACGCAGTATTTT.

V gene TRBV5-6 combines with J gene TRBJ2-7, with 7 bases lining up with TRBD1. Unmatched junction bases numbered 12, after V lost 1 base and J lost 11 bases. The CDR3 spans 14 residues. Germline V gives CDR1 SGHDT, CDR2 YYEEEE. CDR3 in DNA: TGTGCCAGCAGCTTGAGGTTGGGGACAGTCTCTGAGTACTTC. The encoded protein is CASSLRLGTVSEYF. Full variable domain (outside the CDR3, taken from reference TRBV5-6 and TRBJ2-7): DAGVTQSPTHLIKTRGQQVTLRCSPKSGHDTVSWYQQALGQGPQFIFQYYEEEERQRGNFPDRFSGHQFPNYSSELNVNALLLGDSALYLCASSLRLGTVSEYFGPGTRLTVT.

The V call is TRBV2, the J call TRBJ2-5, with 9 positions matching TRBD2. Germline values: CDR1 SNHLY, CDR2 FYNNEI. The CDR3 runs to 14 residues. The V gene end was trimmed by 6 bases and the J gene end by 5 bases; junction bases not matched to a gene: 7. The CDR3 sequence is CASRQAGGRETQYF. For the CDR3, the DNA is TGTGCCAGCAGGCAAGCGGGGGGAAGGGAGACCCAGTACTTC.

V gene TRBV6-5 combines with J gene TRBJ2-7, with TRBD2 matching 8 bases. The CDR3 sequence is 15 residues long. With 0 bases clipped from V and 6 bases from J, the junction kept 7 bases outside the gene matches. CDR1 and CDR2 from the germline V gene are MNHEY and SVGAGI. In DNA form, the CDR3 reads TGTGCCAGCAGTTACTCGACCTCGGGGGGGCGCGAGCAGTACTTC. Amino acid sequence: CASSYSTSGGREQYF.

The chain couples TRBV10-3 to TRBJ1-5; TRBD1 is a possible D gene (5 bases). The germline gives CDR1 ENHRY, CDR2 SYGVKD. V dropped 5 bases and J dropped 5 bases, with 10 bases sitting between them. This CDR3 region has 13 residues. The CDR3: CAISSQGDQPQHF. In DNA, the CDR3 is TGTGCCATCAGTTCTCAGGGTGATCAGCCCCAGCATTTT.

The rearrangement uses TRBV7-3 and TRBJ2-1; 12 bases align to TRBD1. The germline V gene encodes CDR1 SGHTA and CDR2 FQGTGA. Trimming at V came to 5 bases and at J to 4 bases, leaving 6 bases not matched to a gene. This CDR3 region has 16 residues. CDR3 amino acids: CASSPTGQGAYNEQFF. The CDR3 region has the DNA TGTGCCAGCAGCCCCACGGGACAGGGGGCGTACAATGAGCAGTTCTTC.

The chain carries TRBV2 and TRBJ2-3; 9 nucleotides match TRBD2. Germline-derived CDR1 and CDR2 are SNHLY and FYNNEI. CDR3 length equals 16 residues. Trimming took 4 bases from V and 6 from J; bases not matched to a gene: 11. The CDR3 sequence is CASSVLREGSRDTQYF. The CDR3 DNA reads TGTGCCAGCAGTGTTCTGCGGGAGGGGTCCCGGGATACGCAGTATTTT.

The chain carries TRBV28 and TRBJ2-7; TRBD2 is a possible D gene (6 bases). CDR1 is MDHEN and CDR2 is SYDVKM in the germline V gene. V was cut by 5 bases and J by 6 bases, with 20 bases left in between. The CDR3 extends over 15 amino acids. The CDR3 protein is CASSPGDAKTLEQYF. The CDR3 DNA reads TGTGCCAGCAGTCCGGGGGACGCCAAAACTCTCGAGCAGTACTTC. Complete variable domain (other parts from reference TRBV28 and TRBJ2-7): DVKVTQSSRYLVKRTGEKVFLECVQDMDHENMFWYRQDPGLGLRLIYFSYDVKMKEKGDIPEGYSVSREKKERFSLILESASTNQTSMYLCASSPGDAKTLEQYFGPGTRLTVT.

The V call is TRBV4-1, the J call TRBJ2-4; the D gene is possibly TRBD1 (6 bases). V lost 4 bases and J lost 8, with 15 bases in between. CDR1 and CDR2 (germline): MGHRA, YSYEKL. The length of the CDR3 is 14 residues. Here the CDR3 DNA reads TGCGCCAGCAGCCCCCCCAGGGCAGGGGACATTCAGTACTTC. This encodes CASSPPRAGDIQYF.

The chain uses TRBV4-2 and TRBJ2-3; 8 positions agree with TRBD2. The V gene end was trimmed by 1 base and the J gene end by 6 bases; junction bases not matched to a gene: 9. The CDR3 covers 16 residues. Germline loops: CDR1 LGHNA, CDR2 YNFKEQ. CDR3 amino acids: CASSQAGGGPADTQYF. The CDR3, as DNA: TGTGCCAGCAGCCAAGCCGGGGGGGGGCCTGCGGATACGCAGTATTTT.

This clone occurred once. The chain uses TRBV28 and TRBJ2-4; possible D gene TRBD1, 5 bases. The CDR3 runs 13 residues. Between the trimmed V and J ends, which lost 3 bases and 12 bases, there was a span of 15 bases. Germline CDR1 reads MDHEN; CDR2 reads SYDVKM. The CDR3 is CASSFRQSVHQYF. The CDR3 coding sequence is TGTGCCAGCAGTTTCAGACAGAGCGTCCATCAGTACTTC.